This section outlines one T cell receptor beta chain sequence together with its context. Its antigen is unknown. UMI-tagged TRB cDNA libraries were built via 5' RACE. TCRdb reprocessed the 5' RACE reads and stores each CDR3 protein as one record, lacking DNA. This repertoire includes about 30,000 distinct CDR3 sequences. The data were taken from a study of CXCR3-negative and CXCR3-positive naive CD8 T cells. Study-level points and caveats: Diversity in memory CD8+ cells fell much lower than the comparably high levels seen in both naive subsets. The study found that naive CXCR3-negative and CXCR3-positive cells shared TRBV-TRBJ usage, while memory cells differed. TRB CDR3 properties served as the basis for inferring TCR strength, and surface CD5 was comparable between naive subsets.

Germline assignment: CDR1 MGHRA and CDR2 YSYEKL. The CDR3 extends over 14 amino acids. The chain is built from TRBV4-1 and TRBJ2-7. The sequence was collected from a human donor in good health. Some clones in this sample may be carry-over from other donors' samples. The sequencing input was memory CD8+ T cells from blood. The CDR3 region is CASSQVAGPYEQYF.